This T cell receptor (beta chain) was retrieved from a study of yellow fever vaccine responses in identical twins. This CDR3 has 13 residues. In germline, CDR1 is MRHNA, CDR2 SNTAGT. The V and J ends lost 0 bases and 6 bases respectively, with 5 bases between them. This clonotype was observed a few times. TCRdb processed the RT-PCR reads anew with MiXCR; each CDR3 protein has one entry. The repertoire holds 20,000 to 25,000 distinct CDR3 sequences, with 77% as singletons. This clonotype originated in a woman aged 18-29 years who received the yellow fever vaccine. This material consisted of T cells from blood (PBMCs), unsorted or a sorted subset (not recorded which), taken before or after yellow fever vaccination (not recorded which). This chain joins TRBV6-4 and TRBJ2-2; no clear D gene. In DNA form, the CDR3 reads TGTGCCAGCAGTGACTCTGACTCCGGGGAGCTGTTTTTT. Its translation: CASSDSDSGELFF.